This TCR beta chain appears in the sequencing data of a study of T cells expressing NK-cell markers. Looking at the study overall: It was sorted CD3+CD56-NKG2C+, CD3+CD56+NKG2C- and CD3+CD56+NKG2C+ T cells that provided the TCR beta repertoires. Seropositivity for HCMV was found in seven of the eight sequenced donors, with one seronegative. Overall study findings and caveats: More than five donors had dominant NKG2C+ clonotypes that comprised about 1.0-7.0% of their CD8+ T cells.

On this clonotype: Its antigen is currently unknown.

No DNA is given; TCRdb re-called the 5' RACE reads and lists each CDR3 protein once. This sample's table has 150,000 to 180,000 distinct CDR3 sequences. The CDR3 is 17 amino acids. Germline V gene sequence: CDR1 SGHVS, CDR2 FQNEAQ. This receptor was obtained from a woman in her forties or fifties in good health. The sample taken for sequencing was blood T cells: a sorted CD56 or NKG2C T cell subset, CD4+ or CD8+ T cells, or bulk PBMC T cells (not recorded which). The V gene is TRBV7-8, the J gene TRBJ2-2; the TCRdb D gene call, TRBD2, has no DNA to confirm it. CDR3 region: CASSLALAGDTTGELFF.